The rows below give T cell receptor beta chains drawn from one sample of a study of identical twins. In TCRdb, the 5' RACE reads were re-called with MiXCR into one record per CDR3 protein. The sample consists of 420,000 or so distinct CDR3 sequences, approximately 17% of them appearing once. Sample: naive T cells sorted from blood. The receptors derive from a man between 45 and 60 years old in good health. CDR3s include the opening cysteine and the closing phenylalanine or tryptophan. The D gene is left open where the match is weak. Some rows mark clone size as missing; the rest say once, few, many or name a class of expanded clone.

15,.,TRBD2,TRBJ2-3,TRBV9,TGTGCCAGCAGCGCGGGACTAAAATACACAGATACGCAGTATTTT,CASSAGLKYTDTQYF
16,few,.,TRBJ1-1,TRBV5-1,TGCGCCAGCAGCCCCCGACTTCTCCTGACGTTCACTGAAGCTTTCTTT,CASSPRLLLTFTEAFF
19,.,TRBD2,TRBJ2-5,TRBV23-1,TGCGCCAGCAGTCACCCGGGACTAGCGGGAGGAAGAGGGCAAGAGACCCAGTACTTC,CASSHPGLAGGRGQETQYF
15,.,TRBD2,TRBJ2-1,TRBV7-9,TGTGCCAGCAGCGCCGGGACTAGCGGGAGCAATGAGCAGTTCTTC,CASSAGTSGSNEQFF
13,few,TRBD1,TRBJ2-4,TRBV12-3/TRBV12-4,TGTGCCAGCAGTTCAGGGGGAACGAACATTCAGTACTTC,CASSSGGTNIQYF
18,many,.,TRBJ2-1,TRBV15,TGTGCCACCAGCAGAGATAACGGCGGTCTTAGCTCCTACAATGAGCAGTTCTTC,CATSRDNGGLSSYNEQFF
16,.,.,TRBJ1-3,TRBV4-3,TGCGCCAGCAGCCAAGATTTGGGCAGAAAAGGAAACACCATATATTTT,CASSQDLGRKGNTIYF
14,.,TRBD1,TRBJ2-5,TRBV11-2,TGTGCCAGCAGCCCAGGGACAGAACAAGAGACCCAGTACTTC,CASSPGTEQETQYF
11,.,TRBD1,TRBJ2-1,TRBV20-1,TGCAGTGCTCTGGACAGGGAAGAGCAGTTCTTC,CSALDREEQFF
17,many,.,TRBJ2-5,TRBV20-1,TGCAGTGCTGACGCCACTACAGGGAAGTTCAGCCAAGAGACCCAGTACTTC,CSADATTGKFSQETQYF
12,.,.,TRBJ2-7,TRBV28,TGTGCCAGCAGGAATATAGCTCTCGAGCAGTACTTC,CASRNIALEQYF
17,many,.,TRBJ1-4,TRBV5-1,TGCGCCAGGGGGGGAGTCCGGGCGAAGGCAACTAATGAAAAACTGTTTTTT,CARGGVRAKATNEKLFF
12,many,.,TRBJ1-1,TRBV28,TGTGCCAGCAGTTTACAGGGCGCTGAAGCTTTCTTT,CASSLQGAEAFF
13,.,.,TRBJ2-7,TRBV12-3/TRBV12-4,TGTGCCAGCAGACCCGGTGGGGGTAGGGGGCAGTACTTC,CASRPGGGRGQYF
14,few,TRBD2,TRBJ2-1,TRBV5-6,TGTGCCAGCAGCCCGACTAGCGGGAAGAATGAGCAGTTCTTC,CASSPTSGKNEQFF
13,many,.,TRBJ1-5,TRBV7-9,TGTGCCAGCAGCCCCGGGACACAACAGCCCCAGCATTTT,CASSPGTQQPQHF
12,few,.,TRBJ2-2,TRBV7-9,TGTGCCAGCAGCGGAGGGAACGGGGAGCTGTTTTTT,CASSGGNGELFF
12,few,.,TRBJ1-2,TRBV28,TGTGCCAGCAGGCTTGGAGACTATGGCTACACCTTC,CASRLGDYGYTF
14,.,.,TRBJ1-1,TRBV24-1,TGTGCCACCAGTGATCCGGGGTTGAGCACTGAAGCTTTCTTT,CATSDPGLSTEAFF
15,.,TRBD1,TRBJ2-1,TRBV29-1,TGCAGCGTGACTTCCGGGACAGGGTACTTCAATGAGCAGTTCTTC,CSVTSGTGYFNEQFF
16,.,.,TRBJ2-5,TRBV7-8,TGTGCCAGCAGCCCCCCTAGGGGGAGGTTCCAAGAGACCCAGTACTTC,CASSPPRGRFQETQYF
14,few,.,TRBJ2-5,TRBV12-3/TRBV12-4,TGTGCCAGCAGTCCCTACAGAGGGTTAGAGACCCAGTACTTC,CASSPYRGLETQYF
15,.,.,TRBJ2-3,TRBV29-1,TGCAGCGTTGAAGATCCCAGCGGTGAGGCAGATACGCAGTATTTT,CSVEDPSGEADTQYF
15,once,TRBD2,TRBJ2-7,TRBV4-3,TGCGCCAGCAGCCATTCCCCTAGCGGGAGGGCCGAGCAGTACTTC,CASSHSPSGRAEQYF
13,few,.,TRBJ1-1,TRBV6-2/TRBV6-3,TGTGCCAGCAGCGCGACAGAGAACACTGAAGCTTTCTTT,CASSATENTEAFF
16,.,TRBD2,TRBJ2-1,TRBV7-2,TGTGCCAGCAGCGACCTCGGGACTAGCTTTTACAATGAGCAGTTCTTC,CASSDLGTSFYNEQFF